This T cell receptor beta chain is drawn from a study of cytomegalovirus exposure and HLA in healthy donors. Looking at the study overall: Drawn from HLA-typed donors, 83 million or so unique TCRs were held in an early data release.

The CDR3 is 14 residues long. Trimming shortened V by 4 bases and J by 0 bases, and 7 bases separated the two germline ends. Per the germline V gene, CDR1 is SGHDN and CDR2 is FVKESK. A multiplex PCR was run with 60 Vbeta primers and 13 Jbeta primers. The protocol was immunoSEQ multiplex PCR, while the TCRdb copy is restricted to in-frame clones and leaves out a portion. The sample contains 70,000 to 100,000 clones, 65% of which appear only once. Of note for this clone: What it binds is not known.

Study-level points and caveats: For most TCR sequences rarity was the rule, although some public TCRs occurred in many donors. Association of a missense DCLRE1C variant with TCR beta V- and J-gene trimming was reported in a later analysis. Presence/absence analyses took donor sequencing depth as roughly uniform.

This clonotype originated in a woman in her 50s in good health and CMV-seropositive. The chain links TRBV14 to TRBJ1-3; no reliable D call. The source material was PBMCs. CDR3 residues: CASSRSYSGNTIYF. CDR3 DNA sequence: TGTGCCAGCAGCCGGAGCTACTCTGGAAACACCATATATTTT.